The 2 T cell receptor beta chains listed next were all sequenced from one sample in a study of blood T cell repertoires in COVID-19. Some clones are missing from TCRdb's copy, which holds only in-frame ones; the method was immunoSEQ multiplex PCR. The sample includes roughly 150,000 clones, roughly 85% of them seen just once. The sequenced sample was peripheral blood. These receptors came from an elderly woman with acute or convalescent COVID-19.

In nucleotides, the CDR3 is TGTGCCAGCAGTGTCGGTGGAAACACCATATATTTT. It codes for CASSVGGNTIYF. The chain uses TRBV25-1 and TRBJ1-3; D unclear. The germline V and J ends were trimmed by 4 bases and 3 bases, with 4 bases remaining between them. The germline V gene encodes CDR1 MGHDK and CDR2 SYGVNS. The CDR3 is 12 residues long.

This clone was seen a few times. V gene TRBV6-5 combines with J gene TRBJ1-4; D ambiguous. This CDR3 region has 14 residues. V lost 8 bases to trimming and J lost 0 bases, with 10 bases between them. Germline-derived CDR1 and CDR2 are MNHEY and SVGAGI. The CDR3 is CASRRVATNEKLFF. CDR3 sequence (DNA): TGTGCCAGCCGTCGAGTTGCAACTAATGAAAAACTGTTTTTT.